Following are 25 T cell receptor beta chains from one sample sequenced in a study of T cells in Graves' hyperthyroidism and ophthalmopathy. RNA transcripts gave rise to amplified TCR beta CDR3 regions. Researchers ran a first-round RT-PCR on the TCR CDR3 using the HTBI primer set. One entry per CDR3 protein, called by TCRdb with MiXCR from the multiplex PCR reads. The data show some 740,000 distinct CDR3 sequences, about 14% seen once. Sequencing used blood. The receptors derive from a woman aged 18-29 years with Graves' hyperthyroidism.

In its sample, this clonotype was seen many times. The V call is TRBV30, the J call TRBJ2-1; 7 positions agree with TRBD2. With 4 bases clipped from V and 1 base from J, the junction kept 4 bases outside the gene matches. The CDR3 consists of 14 residues. CDR1 is GTSNPN and CDR2 is SVGIG in the germline V gene (reference sequence). The CDR3 loop reads CAWTKGGSYNEQFF. The CDR3 bases are TGTGCCTGGACCAAGGGAGGGTCCTACAATGAGCAGTTCTTC.

In its sample, this clonotype was seen many times. The rearrangement uses TRBV30 and TRBJ1-1; no firm D call. Germline CDR1 is GTSNPN and CDR2 is SVGIG (reference sequence). This CDR3 comprises 13 residues. Trimming removed 3 bases at V and 3 bases at J, with 11 bases between. Written as DNA, the CDR3 is TGTGCCTGGAGCGCTACAGAATACACTGAAGCTTTCTTT. Translation: CAWSATEYTEAFF.

This clonotype appeared many times. V gene TRBV10-3 combines with J gene TRBJ2-6, with 10 positions matching TRBD2. This CDR3 spans 18 amino acids. Germline CDR1 reads ENHRY; CDR2 reads SYGVKD. The J segment lost 0 bases and the V segment lost 3 bases, leaving 5 bases of the junction unmatched. The CDR3 DNA sequence: TGTGCCATCAGTGATGCCAGCGGGAGGGCCTCTGGGGCCAACGTCCTGACTTTC. It specifies CAISDASGRASGANVLTF.

This clonotype appeared a few times. V and J are TRBV20-1 and TRBJ2-5; the match to TRBD2 covers 12 bases. V was clipped by 7 bases and J by 5 bases; unmatched bases: 17. Germline CDR1 and CDR2: DFQATT and SNEGSKA (reference sequence). The CDR3 loop spans 17 amino acids. CDR3 region: CSVPPSGRAFLAETQYF. The CDR3 nucleotides are TGCAGTGTCCCGCCTAGCGGGAGGGCCTTCCTGGCGGAGACCCAGTACTTC.

On this clonotype: The CDR3 does not end in the conserved phenylalanine or tryptophan, so this is likely a read error. This chain connects TRBV20-1 to TRBJ1-6; 7 nucleotides match TRBD1. V shed 5 bases and J 9 bases; nucleotides not matched to a gene: 7. Germline CDR1 is DFQATT and CDR2 is SNEGSKA (reference sequence). The CDR3 covers 13 residues. The CDR3 sequence: CSASGTARSPLHS. For the CDR3, the DNA is TGCAGTGCTTCCGGGACAGCCCGTTCACCCCTCCACTCT.

This sequence joins TRBV7-3 and TRBJ2-7; TRBD1 matches 7 bases. Germline V gene data show CDR1 as SGHTA and CDR2 as FQGTGA. With 5 bases clipped from V and 2 bases from J, the junction kept 12 bases outside the gene matches. The CDR3 covers 16 residues. CDR3 bases: TGTGCCAGCAGCCTTCCTTCGCAGGGGGTACCCTACGAGCAGTACTTC. Encoded protein: CASSLPSQGVPYEQYF.

This clonotype came up many times. The CDR3 end shows no conserved phenylalanine or tryptophan, and so a read error is likely. The rearrangement joins TRBV30 to TRBJ1-5, with 9 bases fitting TRBD1. Germline lookup yields CDR1 GTSNPN and CDR2 SVGIG (reference sequence). This CDR3 has 15 amino acids. Unmatched junction bases numbered 9, after V lost 2 bases and J lost 7 bases. CDR3 DNA: TGTGCCTGGAGTCCAAGGGACAGGGAAGGACAGCCCCAGCATCTT. Translation: CAWSPRDREGQPQHL.

The genes are TRBV2 and TRBJ2-7, with D possibly called TRBD1 or TRBD2 (6 bases each). The V end lost 7 bases, the J end lost 2 bases, and 15 bases lay between the germline ends. Germline lookup yields CDR1 SNHLY and CDR2 FYNNEI. CDR3 length: 14 residues. In DNA, the CDR3 is TGTGCCAGCAAAGAAGGGGGGCGAACCTACGAGCAGTACTTC. Its translation is CASKEGGRTYEQYF.

At least ten counts were recorded for this clonotype. V usage is TRBV5-1 and J usage is TRBJ2-1; possibly TRBD1 for D (6 bases). V lost 4 bases, J lost 1 base, and 18 bases lay in between. The CDR3 has 17 amino acids. From germline, CDR1 is SGHRS and CDR2 YFSETQ. The CDR3 DNA follows: TGCGCCAGCAGCCCGGAAGAAAGGACAGTTTCCTACAATGAGCAGTTCTTC. Its protein product is CASSPEERTVSYNEQFF.

This clonotype was seen a handful of times. The chain has TRBV29-1 and TRBJ2-1; 9 bases are shared with TRBD2. The CDR3 sequence is 12 residues long. The V gene's germline CDR1 is SQVTM and CDR2 ANQGSEA. Trimming took 4 bases from V and 8 from J; bases not matched to a gene: 3. The CDR3 DNA sequence: TGCAGCGTTGCACTAGCGGGCGATGAGCAGTTCTTC. It yields the protein CSVALAGDEQFF.

This rearrangement joins TRBV19 to TRBJ2-5; D tentatively reads TRBD1 or TRBD2 (5 bases each). V lost 4 bases and J 5 bases, leaving 11 bases between the germline ends. The CDR3 spans 13 residues. Germline V gives CDR1 LNHDA, CDR2 SQIVND (reference sequence). CDR3 amino acids: CASSTGTPETQYF. The CDR3 nucleotides read TGTGCCAGTAGTACCGGGACGCCCGAGACCCAGTACTTC.

This clonotype has at least ten counts. The rearrangement uses TRBV2 and TRBJ2-7; D is ambiguous. Per the germline V gene, CDR1 is SNHLY and CDR2 is FYNNEI. The CDR3 runs 12 residues. Trimming cost V 6 bases and J 2 bases, with 8 bases left between them. CDR3 nucleotide sequence: TGTGCCAGCAGAGTCGGAACCTACGAGCAGTACTTC. Translated: CASRVGTYEQYF.

This clonotype was seen a few times. The gene calls are TRBV6-2 or TRBV6-3 and TRBJ2-3, with D tentatively TRBD2 (5 bases). V lost 0 bases to trimming and J lost 3 bases, with 22 bases between them. The length of the CDR3 is 19 residues. Germline lookup yields CDR1 MNHEY and CDR2 SVGEGT. CDR3 amino acids: CASSYSDDDFGDPTDTQYF. DNA of the CDR3: TGTGCCAGCAGTTACTCCGACGATGATTTCGGGGATCCTACAGATACGCAGTATTTT.

The V and J genes are TRBV5-6 and TRBJ2-7; perhaps TRBD2 as D (6 bases). Trimming removed 5 bases at V and 0 bases at J, with 9 bases between. The length of the CDR3 is 13 residues. Germline V gives CDR1 SGHDT, CDR2 YYEEEE. The DNA for the CDR3 is TGTGCCAGCAGTCGCGGGGTCTCCTACGAGCAGTACTTC. Protein: CASSRGVSYEQYF.

The CDR3 protein is CASSEDDQGISNQPQHF. In nucleotides, the CDR3 is TGTGCCAGCAGCGAGGACGACCAGGGGATTAGCAATCAGCCCCAGCATTTT. The J gene is TRBJ1-5, the V gene TRBV5-8, with D maybe TRBD1 (6 bases). V was clipped by 4 bases and J by 0 bases, with 17 bases between them. The CDR3 has 17 amino acids. Germline assignment: CDR1 SGHTS and CDR2 YDEGEE.

This rearrangement joins TRBV2 to TRBJ1-2; 9 bases line up with TRBD1. The V and J ends lost 9 bases and 7 bases, in that order; junction bases with no gene match: 6. The germline gives CDR1 SNHLY, CDR2 FYNNEI. This CDR3 has 12 residues. The CDR3 loop reads CASDDRGFGYTF. The CDR3 nucleotides are TGTGCCAGTGATGACAGGGGGTTTGGCTACACCTTC.

This clonotype was found many times. The V and J genes are TRBV11-3 and TRBJ2-1; D not resolved. The germline gives CDR1 SGHNT, CDR2 YENEEA. V lost 1 base to trimming and J lost 9 bases, with 13 bases between them. The CDR3 contains 14 residues. The CDR3 spells CASSLVLEVGEQFF. CDR3 bases: TGTGCCAGCAGCTTAGTTCTAGAGGTCGGTGAGCAGTTCTTC.

This chain joins TRBV10-1 and TRBJ2-7, with D unclear. There are 15 residues in the CDR3. Trimming left V 3 bases short and J 0 bases short, with 12 bases between. CDR1 is WNHNN, CDR2 SYGVQD, per germline (reference sequence). Here the CDR3 DNA reads TGCGCCAGCAGTGACCTGCGGAAGGGCTCCTACGAGCAGTACTTC. Translated, it gives CASSDLRKGSYEQYF.

This clonotype was counted only a few times. CDR3 DNA sequence: TGCAGTGTTCCGCGTACAGCGGGAGGGCCAGGAGAGCAGTACTTC. It yields the protein CSVPRTAGGPGEQYF. The chain has TRBV20-1 and TRBJ2-7, with 10 positions matching TRBD2. Germline V gives CDR1 DFQATT, CDR2 SNEGSKA (reference sequence). After removal of 7 bases from V and 7 bases from J, the junction contained 16 bases not matched to a gene. The CDR3 spans 15 residues.

Only a few counts were recorded for this clonotype. The chain carries TRBV6-1 and TRBJ2-1; D gene uncertain. V lost 6 bases to trimming and J lost 4 bases, with 16 bases between them. The CDR3 has 15 amino acids. CDR1 and CDR2 (germline): MNHNS, SASEGT. This chain's CDR3 is CASSPVGLVYNEQFF. The CDR3 bases are TGTGCCAGCAGCCCCGTAGGGCTTGTTTACAATGAGCAGTTCTTC.

This rearrangement joins TRBV6-1 to TRBJ1-3, with D unresolved. The germline V and J ends were trimmed by 6 bases and 0 bases, with 12 bases remaining between them. This CDR3 region has 15 residues. Germline V gene lookup returns CDR1 MNHNS and CDR2 SASEGT. In DNA form, the CDR3 reads TGTGCCAGCAGGGGGAGGGCGAGCTCTGGAAACACCATATATTTT. It specifies CASRGRASSGNTIYF.

This clonotype was detected a few times. The chain uses TRBV29-1 and TRBJ2-1; D gene ambiguous. Looked up from germline, CDR1 is SQVTM and CDR2 is ANQGSEA. V lost 5 bases and J lost 0, with 2 bases in between. The CDR3 covers 11 residues. The CDR3 DNA follows: TGCAGCGTTAGCTCCTACAATGAGCAGTTCTTC. Its translation: CSVSSYNEQFF.

The table lists this clonotype with many counts. This chain joins TRBV4-3 and TRBJ2-3, with 10 positions matching TRBD2. The J segment lost 3 bases and the V segment lost 0 bases, leaving 12 bases of the junction unmatched. The CDR3 runs 19 residues. Germline V gene data show CDR1 as LGHNA and CDR2 as YSLEER. The CDR3 reads CASSQDDLAGADDTDTQYF. In DNA, the CDR3 is TGCGCCAGCAGCCAAGATGATCTAGCGGGAGCTGATGATACAGATACGCAGTATTTT.

This clonotype has a count of ten or more. In DNA, the CDR3 is TGTGCCAGCAGCTCAGCGTATGATGTCGGCCAAGAGACCCAGTACTTC. This codes for CASSSAYDVGQETQYF. J is TRBJ2-5 and V is TRBV11-2, with D unresolved. The CDR3 contains 16 residues. The V end was cut by 4 bases, the J end by 1 base, with 16 bases between. Per the germline V gene, CDR1 is SGHAT and CDR2 is FQNNGV.

Ten or more counts support this clonotype. The CDR3 coding sequence is TGTGCCAGCAGTACCCGAAGAGCGGGAGGGGGAGATACGCAGTATTTT. As protein: CASSTRRAGGGDTQYF. The rearrangement joins TRBV5-4 to TRBJ2-3; 10 bases match TRBD2. V trimming: 5 bases; J trimming: 5 bases; junction bases outside the gene matches: 11. The CDR3 spans 16 residues. Germline lookup yields CDR1 SGHNT and CDR2 YYREEE (reference sequence). Supplemented by reference TRBV5-4 and TRBJ2-3, the full variable domain reads ETGVTQSPTHLIKTRGQQVTLRCSSQSGHNTVSWYQQALGQGPQFIFQYYREEENGRGNFPPRFSGLQFPNYSSELNVNALELDDSALYLCASSTRRAGGGDTQYFGPGTRLTVL.